A selection of T cell receptor beta chains follows, all from one sample in a study of cytomegalovirus exposure and HLA in healthy donors. Only in-frame clones appear in the TCRdb table, and some are missing; sequencing was by immunoSEQ multiplex PCR. The repertoire holds about 170,000 clones, with 70% to 85% as singletons. What was sequenced was PBMCs. The receptors come from a man younger than 35 in good health and CMV-seronegative. Both conserved end residues are part of each CDR3. A D gene is named only where the DNA matches it firmly. Part of the rows lack a size; the others show once, few, many or a class for expanded clones.

clone_size: -
j_call: TRBJ2-3
d_call: TRBD2
v_call: TRBV6-6
cdr3_aa: CASGAPTSRTDTQYF
cdr3_nt: TGTGCCAGCGGGGCCCCGACTAGCAGGACAGATACGCAGTATTTT

clone_size: -
j_call: TRBJ2-2
d_call: -
v_call: TRBV7-9
cdr3_aa: CASSASLLGIRTGELFF
cdr3_nt: TGTGCCAGCAGCGCTAGCCTCTTGGGAATTAGAACCGGGGAGCTGTTTTTT

clone_size: -
j_call: TRBJ2-1
d_call: TRBD1
v_call: TRBV5-4
cdr3_aa: CASSLLRDRSTNEQFF
cdr3_nt: TGTGCCAGCAGCTTACTCCGGGACAGGAGTACCAATGAGCAGTTCTTC

clone_size: -
j_call: TRBJ1-2
d_call: TRBD1
v_call: TRBV7-9
cdr3_aa: CASSFLGTGVYGYTF
cdr3_nt: TGTGCCAGCAGCTTCCTCGGGACAGGGGTCTATGGCTACACCTTC

clone_size: -
j_call: TRBJ2-5
d_call: -
v_call: TRBV27
cdr3_aa: CASSLSGSKETQYF
cdr3_nt: TGTGCCAGCAGTTTGTCCGGTTCCAAAGAGACCCAGTACTTC

clone_size: -
j_call: TRBJ2-3
d_call: TRBD2
v_call: TRBV4-1
cdr3_aa: CASSPRGLAVTDTQYF
cdr3_nt: TGCGCCAGCAGCCCAAGGGGACTAGCGGTCACAGATACGCAGTATTTT

clone_size: -
j_call: TRBJ2-1
d_call: -
v_call: TRBV5-1
cdr3_aa: CASSLVASTYNEQFF
cdr3_nt: TGCGCCAGCAGCTTGGTGGCATCGACCTACAATGAGCAGTTCTTC

clone_size: -
j_call: TRBJ2-3
d_call: -
v_call: TRBV6-5
cdr3_aa: CASSYSRVSTDTQYF
cdr3_nt: TGTGCCAGCAGTTACTCAAGAGTGAGCACAGATACGCAGTATTTT

clone_size: -
j_call: TRBJ2-5
d_call: -
v_call: TRBV4-1
cdr3_aa: CASSLVREHETQYF
cdr3_nt: TGCGCCAGCAGCCTGGTAAGGGAGCACGAGACCCAGTACTTC

clone_size: -
j_call: TRBJ2-3
d_call: -
v_call: TRBV5-1
cdr3_aa: CASSLAGASTDTQYF
cdr3_nt: TGCGCCAGCAGCTTGGCTGGGGCTAGCACAGATACGCAGTATTTT

clone_size: -
j_call: TRBJ2-1
d_call: -
v_call: TRBV10-3
cdr3_aa: CAIRQTDGYNEQFF
cdr3_nt: TGTGCCATCAGACAGACAGACGGCTACAATGAGCAGTTCTTC

clone_size: -
j_call: TRBJ1-5
d_call: -
v_call: TRBV7-8
cdr3_aa: CASSPRSNQPQHF
cdr3_nt: TGTGCCAGCAGCCCTAGGAGCAATCAGCCCCAGCATTTT

clone_size: -
j_call: TRBJ1-4
d_call: -
v_call: TRBV2
cdr3_aa: CASSGTAANEKLFF
cdr3_nt: TGTGCCAGCAGTGGGACTGCGGCTAATGAAAAACTGTTTTTT

clone_size: -
j_call: TRBJ1-4
d_call: -
v_call: TRBV7-9
cdr3_aa: CSSRPDREKLFF
cdr3_nt: TGTTCCAGCAGACCTGACAGGGAAAAACTGTTTTTT

clone_size: -
j_call: TRBJ2-3
d_call: -
v_call: TRBV7-2
cdr3_aa: CASSSAGTPDTQYF
cdr3_nt: TGTGCCAGCAGCTCGGCGGGGACTCCAGATACGCAGTATTTT

clone_size: -
j_call: TRBJ2-1
d_call: TRBD2
v_call: TRBV27
cdr3_aa: CASTKPTGTSGSYNEQFF
cdr3_nt: TGTGCCAGCACAAAACCAACCGGGACTAGCGGGAGCTACAATGAGCAGTTCTTC

clone_size: -
j_call: TRBJ1-1
d_call: -
v_call: TRBV5-1
cdr3_aa: CASSTGTPSLTEAFF
cdr3_nt: TGCGCCAGCAGCACGGGAACCCCATCCCTCACTGAAGCTTTCTTT

clone_size: few
j_call: TRBJ1-5
d_call: TRBD1
v_call: TRBV6-5
cdr3_aa: CASSPGTGRNQPQHF
cdr3_nt: TGTGCCAGCAGCCCCGGGACAGGGAGAAATCAGCCCCAGCATTTT

clone_size: -
j_call: TRBJ2-6
d_call: -
v_call: TRBV5-4
cdr3_aa: CASSFVFSGANVLTF
cdr3_nt: TGTGCCAGCAGCTTTGTCTTCTCTGGGGCCAACGTCCTGACTTTC

clone_size: -
j_call: TRBJ2-7
d_call: TRBD2
v_call: TRBV6-5
cdr3_aa: CASSPTLSGSYEQYF
cdr3_nt: TGTGCCAGCAGCCCAACTCTCAGCGGGAGCTACGAGCAGTACTTC

clone_size: few
j_call: TRBJ1-3
d_call: TRBD1
v_call: TRBV4-1
cdr3_aa: CASSQDDREGNTIYF
cdr3_nt: TGCGCCAGCAGCCAAGATGACAGGGAAGGAAACACCATATATTTT

clone_size: -
j_call: TRBJ2-1
d_call: -
v_call: TRBV27
cdr3_aa: CASTHPAGNEQFF
cdr3_nt: TGTGCCAGCACCCACCCGGCGGGGAATGAGCAGTTCTTC

clone_size: -
j_call: TRBJ2-5
d_call: TRBD1
v_call: TRBV6-1
cdr3_aa: CASRDRGVETQYF
cdr3_nt: TGTGCCAGCAGGGACAGGGGTGTAGAGACCCAGTACTTC

clone_size: -
j_call: TRBJ1-4
d_call: TRBD1
v_call: TRBV11-2
cdr3_aa: CASSRPQGEWGEKLFF
cdr3_nt: TGTGCCAGCAGCCGCCCGCAGGGGGAGTGGGGTGAAAAACTGTTTTTT

clone_size: -
j_call: TRBJ2-7
d_call: -
v_call: TRBV29-1
cdr3_aa: CSVGLRAGSAEQYF
cdr3_nt: TGCAGCGTTGGGTTAAGAGCAGGGTCCGCCGAGCAGTACTTC

clone_size: -
j_call: TRBJ2-1
d_call: TRBD2
v_call: TRBV7-2
cdr3_aa: CASSLGLAGYNEQFF
cdr3_nt: TGTGCCAGCAGCTTGGGACTAGCGGGGTACAATGAGCAGTTCTTC

clone_size: -
j_call: TRBJ1-1
d_call: -
v_call: TRBV29-1
cdr3_aa: CSARTGLDTEAFF
cdr3_nt: TGCAGCGCGCGAACAGGGCTAGACACTGAAGCTTTCTTT